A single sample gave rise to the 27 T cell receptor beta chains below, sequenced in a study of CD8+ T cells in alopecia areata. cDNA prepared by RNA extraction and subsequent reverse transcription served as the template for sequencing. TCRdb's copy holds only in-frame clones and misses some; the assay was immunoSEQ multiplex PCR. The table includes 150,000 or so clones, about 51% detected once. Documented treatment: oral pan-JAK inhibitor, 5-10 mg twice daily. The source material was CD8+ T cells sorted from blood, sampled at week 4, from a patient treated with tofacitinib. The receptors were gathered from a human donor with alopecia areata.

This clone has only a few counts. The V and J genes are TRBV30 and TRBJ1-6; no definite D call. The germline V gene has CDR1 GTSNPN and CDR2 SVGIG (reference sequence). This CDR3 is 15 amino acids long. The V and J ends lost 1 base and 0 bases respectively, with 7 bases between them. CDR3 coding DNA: TGTGCCTGGAGTGACCGGAGCTCCTATAATTCACCCCTCCACTTT. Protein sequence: CAWSDRSSYNSPLHF.

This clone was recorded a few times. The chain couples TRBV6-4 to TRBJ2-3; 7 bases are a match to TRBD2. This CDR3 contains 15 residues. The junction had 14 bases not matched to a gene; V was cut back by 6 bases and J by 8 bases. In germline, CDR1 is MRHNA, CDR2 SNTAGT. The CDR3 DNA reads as TGTGCCAGCAGCGACCGGGACGTACCGGGAGGTACGCAGTATTTT. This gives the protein CASSDRDVPGGTQYF.

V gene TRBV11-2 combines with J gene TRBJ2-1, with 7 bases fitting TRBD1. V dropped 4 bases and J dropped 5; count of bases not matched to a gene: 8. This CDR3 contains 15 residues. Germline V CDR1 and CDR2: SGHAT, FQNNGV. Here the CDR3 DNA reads TGTGCCAGCAGCTCGCCGGGACAGAGACACAATGAGCAGTTCTTC. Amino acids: CASSSPGQRHNEQFF.

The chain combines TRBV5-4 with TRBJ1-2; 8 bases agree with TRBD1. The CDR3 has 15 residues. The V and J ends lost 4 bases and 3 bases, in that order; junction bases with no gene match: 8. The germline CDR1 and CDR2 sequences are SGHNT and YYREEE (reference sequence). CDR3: CASSEEDRGDYGYTF. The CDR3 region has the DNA TGTGCCAGCAGCGAAGAAGACAGGGGAGACTATGGCTACACCTTC.

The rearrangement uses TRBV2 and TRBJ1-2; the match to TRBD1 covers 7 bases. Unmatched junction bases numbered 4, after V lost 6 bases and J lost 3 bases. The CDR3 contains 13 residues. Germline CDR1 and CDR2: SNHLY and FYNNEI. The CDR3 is CASSATGDYGYTF. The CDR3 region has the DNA TGTGCCAGCAGCGCAACAGGGGACTATGGCTACACCTTC.

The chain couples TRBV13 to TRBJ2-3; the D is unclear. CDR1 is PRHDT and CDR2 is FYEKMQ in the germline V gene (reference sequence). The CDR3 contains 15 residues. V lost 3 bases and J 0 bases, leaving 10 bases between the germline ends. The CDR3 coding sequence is TGTGCCAGCAGCTTCAGAACCACTAGCACAGATACGCAGTATTTT. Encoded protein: CASSFRTTSTDTQYF.

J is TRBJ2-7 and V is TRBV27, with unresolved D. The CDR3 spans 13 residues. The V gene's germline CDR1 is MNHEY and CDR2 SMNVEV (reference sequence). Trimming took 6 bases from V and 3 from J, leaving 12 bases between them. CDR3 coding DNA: TGTGCCAGCAGCCCAACGACCATCTACGAGCAGTACTTC. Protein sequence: CASSPTTIYEQYF.

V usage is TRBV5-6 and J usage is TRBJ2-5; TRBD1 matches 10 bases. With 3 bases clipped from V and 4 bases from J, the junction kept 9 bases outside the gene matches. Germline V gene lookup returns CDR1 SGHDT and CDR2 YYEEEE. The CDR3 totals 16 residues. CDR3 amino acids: CASSWMTGGAGETQYF. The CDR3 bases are TGTGCCAGCAGCTGGATGACAGGGGGCGCGGGAGAGACCCAGTACTTC.

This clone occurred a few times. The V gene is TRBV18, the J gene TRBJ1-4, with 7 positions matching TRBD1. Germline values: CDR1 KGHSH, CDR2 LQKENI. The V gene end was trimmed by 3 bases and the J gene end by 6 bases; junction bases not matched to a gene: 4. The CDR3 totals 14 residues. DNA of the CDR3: TGTGCCAGCTCACCGACAGGGCTAGATGAAAAACTGTTTTTT. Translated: CASSPTGLDEKLFF.

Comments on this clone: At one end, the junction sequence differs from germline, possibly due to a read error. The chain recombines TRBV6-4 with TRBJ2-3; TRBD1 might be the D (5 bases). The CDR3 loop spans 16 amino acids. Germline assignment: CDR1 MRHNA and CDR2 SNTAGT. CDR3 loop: CASSYSTDTSTDTQYF. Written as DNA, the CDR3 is TGTGCCAGCAGTTACTCGACAGACACTAGCACAGATACGCAGTATTTT.

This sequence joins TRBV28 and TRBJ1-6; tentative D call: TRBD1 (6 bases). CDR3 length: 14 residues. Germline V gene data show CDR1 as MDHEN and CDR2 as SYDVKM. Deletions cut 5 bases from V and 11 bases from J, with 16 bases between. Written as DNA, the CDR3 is TGTGCCAGCAGTCTGGAGGGGGTGGATCCACCCCTCCACTTT. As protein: CASSLEGVDPPLHF.

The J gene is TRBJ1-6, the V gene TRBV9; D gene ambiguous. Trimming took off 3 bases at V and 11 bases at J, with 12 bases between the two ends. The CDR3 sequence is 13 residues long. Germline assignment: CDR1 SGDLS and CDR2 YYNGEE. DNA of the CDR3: TGTGCCAGCAGCGCGGGGAGCCGGCCACCCCTCCACTTT. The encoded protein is CASSAGSRPPLHF.

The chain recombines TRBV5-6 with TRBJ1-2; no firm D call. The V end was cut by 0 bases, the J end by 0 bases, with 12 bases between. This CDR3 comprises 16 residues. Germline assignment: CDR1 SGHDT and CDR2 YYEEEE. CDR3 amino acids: CASSLDVADANYGYTF. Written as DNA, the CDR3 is TGTGCCAGCAGCTTGGATGTGGCAGATGCTAACTATGGCTACACCTTC.

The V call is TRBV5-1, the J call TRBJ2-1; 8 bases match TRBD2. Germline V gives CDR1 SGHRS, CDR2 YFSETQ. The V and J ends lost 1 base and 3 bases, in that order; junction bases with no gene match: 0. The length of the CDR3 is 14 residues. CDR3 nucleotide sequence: TGCGCCAGCAGCTTGACTAGCGGCTACAATGAGCAGTTCTTC. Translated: CASSLTSGYNEQFF.

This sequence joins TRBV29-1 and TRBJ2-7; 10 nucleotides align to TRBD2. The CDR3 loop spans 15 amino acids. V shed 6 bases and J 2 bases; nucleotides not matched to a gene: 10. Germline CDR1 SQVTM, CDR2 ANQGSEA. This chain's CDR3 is CSVSGLAGDPYEQYF. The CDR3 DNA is TGCAGCGTATCCGGCCTAGCGGGGGACCCCTACGAGCAGTACTTC.

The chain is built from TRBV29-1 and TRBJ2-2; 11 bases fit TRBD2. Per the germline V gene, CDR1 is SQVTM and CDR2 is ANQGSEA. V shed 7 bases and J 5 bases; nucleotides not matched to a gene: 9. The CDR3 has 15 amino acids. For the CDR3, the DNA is TGCAGCGCCTTACTAGCGGGGGACGTGACCGGGGAGCTGTTTTTT. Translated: CSALLAGDVTGELFF.

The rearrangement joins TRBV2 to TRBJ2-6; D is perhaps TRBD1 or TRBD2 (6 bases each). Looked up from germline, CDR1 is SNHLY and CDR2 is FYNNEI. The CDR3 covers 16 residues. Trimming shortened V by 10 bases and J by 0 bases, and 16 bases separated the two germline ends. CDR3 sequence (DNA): TGTGCCACCGGGGGCCCTGTTCCCTCTGGGGCCAACGTCCTGACTTTC. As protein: CATGGPVPSGANVLTF. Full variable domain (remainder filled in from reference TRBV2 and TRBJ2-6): EPEVTQTPSHQVTQMGQEVILRCVPISNHLYFYWYRQILGQKVEFLVSFYNNEISEKSEIFDDQFSVERPDGSNFTLKIRSTKLEDSAMYFCATGGPVPSGANVLTFGAGSRLTVL.

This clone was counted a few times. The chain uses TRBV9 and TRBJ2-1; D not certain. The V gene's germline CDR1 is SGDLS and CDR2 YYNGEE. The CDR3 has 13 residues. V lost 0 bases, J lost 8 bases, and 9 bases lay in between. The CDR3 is CASSVVSGDEQFF. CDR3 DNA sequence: TGTGCCAGCAGCGTAGTGTCCGGCGATGAGCAGTTCTTC.

The CDR3 bases are TGTGCCAGCAGCCAAGGGGACACCTACGAGCAGTACTTC. It specifies CASSQGDTYEQYF. The rearrangement uses TRBV4-2 and TRBJ2-7; TRBD1 might be the D (6 bases). CDR1 LGHNA and CDR2 YNFKEQ come from the germline V gene. This CDR3 has 13 amino acids. The germline V and J ends were trimmed by 1 base and 2 bases, with 6 bases remaining between them.

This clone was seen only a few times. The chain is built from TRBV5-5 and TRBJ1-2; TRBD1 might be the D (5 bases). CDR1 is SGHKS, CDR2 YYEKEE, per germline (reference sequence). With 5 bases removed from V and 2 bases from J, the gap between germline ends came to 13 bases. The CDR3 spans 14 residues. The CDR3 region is CASRTGRANYGYTF. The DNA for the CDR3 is TGTGCCAGCAGAACCGGCAGGGCAAACTATGGCTACACCTTC. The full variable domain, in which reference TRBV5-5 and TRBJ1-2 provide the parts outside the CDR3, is DAGVTQSPTHLIKTRGQQVTLRCSPISGHKSVSWYQQVLGQGPQFIFQYYEKEERGRGNFPDRFSARQFPNYSSELNVNALLLGDSALYLCASRTGRANYGYTFGSGTRLTVV.

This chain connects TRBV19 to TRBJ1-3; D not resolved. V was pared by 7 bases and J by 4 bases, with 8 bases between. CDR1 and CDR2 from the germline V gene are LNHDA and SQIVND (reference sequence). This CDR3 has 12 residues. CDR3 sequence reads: CASTLAGNTIYF. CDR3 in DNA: TGTGCCAGTACCCTCGCAGGAAACACCATATATTTT.

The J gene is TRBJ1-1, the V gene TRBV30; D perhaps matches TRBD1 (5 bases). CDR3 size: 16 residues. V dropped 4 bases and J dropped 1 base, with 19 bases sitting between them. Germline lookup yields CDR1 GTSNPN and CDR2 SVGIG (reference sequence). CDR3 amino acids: CAWILLAGQRNTEAFF. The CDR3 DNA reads TGTGCCTGGATCCTACTGGCAGGACAAAGGAACACTGAAGCTTTCTTT. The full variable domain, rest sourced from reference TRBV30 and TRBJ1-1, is SQTIHQWPATLVQPVGSPLSLECTVEGTSNPNLYWYRQAAGRGLQLLFYSVGIGQISSEVPQNLSASRPQDRQFILSSKKLLLSDSGFYLCAWILLAGQRNTEAFFGQGTRLTVV.

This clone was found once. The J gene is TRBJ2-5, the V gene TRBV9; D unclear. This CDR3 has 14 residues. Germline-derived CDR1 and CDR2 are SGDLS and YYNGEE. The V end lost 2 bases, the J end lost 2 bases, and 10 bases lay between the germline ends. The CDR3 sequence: CASSVSGVQETQYF. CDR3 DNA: TGTGCCAGCAGCGTGAGTGGGGTACAAGAGACCCAGTACTTC. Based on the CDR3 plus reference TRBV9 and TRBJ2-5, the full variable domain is DSGVTQTPKHLITATGQRVTLRCSPRSGDLSVYWYQQSLDQGLQFLIQYYNGEERAKGNILERFSAQQFPDLHSELNLSSLELGDSALYFCASSVSGVQETQYFGPGTRLLVL.

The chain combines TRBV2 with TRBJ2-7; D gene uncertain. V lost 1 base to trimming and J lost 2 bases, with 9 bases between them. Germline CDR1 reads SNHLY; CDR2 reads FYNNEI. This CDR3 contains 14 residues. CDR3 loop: CASSEGHVTYEQYF. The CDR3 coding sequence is TGTGCCAGCAGTGAAGGTCACGTGACCTACGAGCAGTACTTC.

CDR3 DNA sequence: TGTGCCAGCAGCGTGACTAGCGACTACAATGAGCAGTTCTTC. Encoded protein: CASSVTSDYNEQFF. The V call is TRBV9, the J call TRBJ2-1; the match to TRBD2 covers 8 bases. The germline V gene has CDR1 SGDLS and CDR2 YYNGEE. The CDR3 is made up of 14 amino acids. The ends lost 2 bases at V and 3 bases at J; junction bases unmatched: 1.

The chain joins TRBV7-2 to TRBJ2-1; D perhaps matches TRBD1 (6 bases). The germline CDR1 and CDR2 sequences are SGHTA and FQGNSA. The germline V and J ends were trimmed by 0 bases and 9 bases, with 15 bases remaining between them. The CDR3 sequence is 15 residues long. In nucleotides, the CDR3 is TGTGCCAGCAGCTTAGCCATACAGGGCCCGACTGAGCAGTTCTTC. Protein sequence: CASSLAIQGPTEQFF.

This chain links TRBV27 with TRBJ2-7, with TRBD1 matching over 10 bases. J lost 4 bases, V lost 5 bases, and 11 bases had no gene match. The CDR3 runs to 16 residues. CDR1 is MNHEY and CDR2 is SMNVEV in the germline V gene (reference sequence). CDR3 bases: TGTGCCAGCAGTCCTTTGTTGGGACAGGGGCCTTACGAGCAGTACTTC. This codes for CASSPLLGQGPYEQYF.